These T cell receptor beta chains were read from a single sample in a study of a mutant IDH1 vaccine in newly diagnosed glioma. Their specific antigens are unknown. Generated by immunoSEQ multiplex PCR, the TCRdb table keeps only in-frame clones and is missing some. This sample has approximately 34,000 clones, with about 92% found just once. The material sequenced was PBMCs, taken from a glioma patient whose treatment included an IDH1 peptide vaccine. The receptors shown here come from a man between 40 and 49 years old with glioma. Both conserved end residues are part of each CDR3. The D gene is left open where the match is weak. Clone size is stated in some rows and not others, as once, few, many or a class when expanded.

cdr3_aa | cdr3_nt | j_call | v_call | clone_size | d_call
CASRPTGIKVLNQPQHF | TGTGCCAGCAGACCGACAGGGATTAAAGTACTCAATCAGCCCCAGCATTTT | TRBJ1-5 | TRBV28 | . | TRBD1
CASSYRNSGGAFF | TGTGCCAGCAGTTACAGGAACTCGGGGGGAGCTTTCTTT | TRBJ1-1 | TRBV6-5 | . | .
CASSSGLAGGSDTQYF | TGTGCCAGCAGCTCGGGACTAGCGGGAGGGTCGGATACGCAGTATTTT | TRBJ2-3 | TRBV5-4 | . | TRBD2
CASRMTGSSNQPQHF | TGTGCCAGTAGGATGACAGGTAGTAGCAATCAGCCCCAGCATTTT | TRBJ1-5 | TRBV19 | . | .
CASSHQGAGQPQHF | TGTGCCAGCAGCCATCAGGGGGCAGGTCAGCCCCAGCATTTT | TRBJ1-5 | TRBV6-6 | . | TRBD1
CASSSGTGNIQYF | TGTGCCAGCAGCTCCGGGACAGGGAACATTCAGTACTTC | TRBJ2-4 | TRBV11-3 | . | TRBD1
CASRTTGVGTEAFF | TGTGCCAGTAGAACAACAGGGGTAGGTACTGAAGCTTTCTTT | TRBJ1-1 | TRBV19 | . | TRBD1
CASTRGGGTGYGEQFF | TGTGCCAGTACCCGAGGGGGGGGTACCGGTTATGGTGAGCAGTTCTTC | TRBJ2-1 | TRBV19 | . | .
CASSGRPGLAGMDEQFF | TGTGCCAGCAGCGGGAGACCGGGACTAGCGGGAATGGATGAGCAGTTCTTC | TRBJ2-1 | TRBV11-2 | . | TRBD2
CASSLGDRRSPLHF | TGTGCCAGCAGCTTGGGGGACAGACGGTCACCCCTCCACTTT | TRBJ1-6 | TRBV7-8 | . | TRBD1
CASSPTGNSYEQYF | TGTGCCAGCAGCCCAACAGGGAACTCCTACGAGCAGTACTTC | TRBJ2-7 | TRBV6-4 | . | .
CASSTTPQGMNTEAFF | TGTGCCAGCAGTACTACACCCCAGGGAATGAACACTGAAGCTTTCTTT | TRBJ1-1 | TRBV2 | . | .
CASSPTGLLAKNIQYF | TGTGCCAGCAGTCCTACAGGCTTACTAGCCAAAAACATTCAGTACTTC | TRBJ2-4 | TRBV28 | once | .
CASSQDRGTTGELFF | TGTGCCAGCAGCCAAGATCGGGGGACCACCGGGGAGCTGTTTTTT | TRBJ2-2 | TRBV14 | . | .
CASSFAGIPNYGYTF | TGTGCCAGCAGCTTCGCAGGGATCCCGAACTATGGCTACACCTTC | TRBJ1-2 | TRBV5-6 | . | .
CASSLVRSSYNEQFF | TGTGCCAGCAGCTTAGTTCGCAGCTCCTACAATGAGCAGTTCTTC | TRBJ2-1 | TRBV7-8 | . | .
CASSLGDTISGANVLTF | TGTGCCAGCAGCTTAGGGGACACCATCTCGGGGGCCAACGTCCTGACTTTC | TRBJ2-6 | TRBV11-3 | . | .
CASSSSWHEQFF | TGTGCCAGCAGTTCCAGTTGGCATGAGCAGTTCTTC | TRBJ2-1 | TRBV28 | once | .
CASSSPQGSYTEAFF | TGTGCCAGCAGCTCCCCACAGGGGTCGTACACTGAAGCTTTCTTT | TRBJ1-1 | TRBV5-4 | . | TRBD1
CATGLAGRYNEQFF | TGTGCCACAGGACTAGCGGGCCGCTACAATGAGCAGTTCTTC | TRBJ2-1 | TRBV28 | . | TRBD2
CASSVGVATQETQYF | TGTGCCAGCAGCGTAGGGGTAGCTACCCAAGAGACCCAGTACTTC | TRBJ2-5 | TRBV9 | . | .
CASSFGQYTGELFF | TGTGCCAGCAGCTTCGGACAGTACACCGGGGAGCTGTTTTTT | TRBJ2-2 | TRBV7-9 | . | .
CASSQDGEGLLAKNIQYF | TGTGCCAGCAGCCAAGATGGGGAAGGACTCTTAGCCAAAAACATTCAGTACTTC | TRBJ2-4 | TRBV4-2 | . | .
CASSLGGPYEQYF | TGTGCCAGCAGCCTAGGGGGCCCCTACGAGCAGTACTTC | TRBJ2-7 | TRBV7-9 | . | TRBD1
CASSDSGTVSNYGYTF | TGTGCCAGCAGTGATTCAGGGACAGTTTCTAACTATGGCTACACCTTC | TRBJ1-2 | TRBV6-4 | . | TRBD1
CASSVELAGLTGELFF | TGTGCCAGCAGCGTAGAATTAGCGGGACTCACCGGGGAGCTGTTTTTT | TRBJ2-2 | TRBV9 | . | TRBD2
CASIQTGGSTGELFF | TGTGCCAGTATCCAGACAGGGGGGAGCACCGGGGAGCTGTTTTTT | TRBJ2-2 | TRBV19 | . | TRBD1
CASSQDISADYGYTF | TGCGCCAGCAGCCAAGACATATCGGCGGATTATGGCTACACCTTC | TRBJ1-2 | TRBV4-3 | . | .
CASSLGTTRGRSYTF | TGTGCCAGCAGCTTAGGGACCACCAGGGGCCGGAGCTACACCTTC | TRBJ1-2 | TRBV7-2 | . | .
CASSVDAGPSSGNTIYF | TGTGCCAGCAGCGTAGATGCAGGTCCTAGCTCTGGAAACACCATATATTTT | TRBJ1-3 | TRBV9 | . | .
CASSANWGAETQYF | TGTGCCAGCAGCGCCAATTGGGGGGCAGAGACCCAGTACTTC | TRBJ2-5 | TRBV9 | few | .
CASSPRALAASYEQYF | TGTGCCAGCAGCCCCCGCGCGCTAGCGGCCTCCTACGAGCAGTACTTC | TRBJ2-7 | TRBV7-8 | . | TRBD2
CASSETRANEKLFF | TGCGCCAGCAGTGAAACACGGGCCAATGAAAAACTGTTTTTT | TRBJ1-4 | TRBV10-2 | . | .
CASSPTFMGNTEAFF | TGTGCCAGCAGCCCTACCTTTATGGGGAACACTGAAGCTTTCTTT | TRBJ1-1 | TRBV9 | . | .
CSVGFATGELFF | TGCAGCGTCGGCTTCGCGACCGGGGAGCTGTTTTTT | TRBJ2-2 | TRBV29-1 | few | .
CASMQGALGTDTQYF | TGTGCCAGCATGCAGGGGGCGTTGGGCACAGATACGCAGTATTTT | TRBJ2-3 | TRBV6-1 | few | TRBD1
CASSFSGTGRFSPLHF | TGTGCCAGCAGCTTTTCCGGGACAGGGCGATTTTCACCCCTCCACTTT | TRBJ1-6 | TRBV5-6 | . | TRBD1
CASSLGIEAYNEQFF | TGTGCCAGCAGCTTAGGGATTGAAGCCTACAATGAGCAGTTCTTC | TRBJ2-1 | TRBV7-6 | . | .
CASSLRLVSGNTIYF | TGTGCCAGCAGCCTAAGGCTAGTCTCTGGAAACACCATATATTTT | TRBJ1-3 | TRBV6-5 | . | .
CASSSQGLAEDTQYF | TGTGCCAGCAGCTCCCAGGGACTAGCGGAAGATACGCAGTATTTT | TRBJ2-3 | TRBV7-7 | . | TRBD2
CASSYDSGDYNEQFF | TGTGCCAGCAGTTACGATAGCGGGGACTACAATGAGCAGTTCTTC | TRBJ2-1 | TRBV5-6 | . | TRBD2
CASSARGNTEAFF | TGTGCCAGCAGCGCCAGGGGGAACACTGAAGCTTTCTTT | TRBJ1-1 | TRBV7-3 | . | .
CASSLPRGGQHF | TGTGCCAGCAGTCTGCCCAGGGGGGGACAGCATTTT | TRBJ1-5 | TRBV28 | few | TRBD1
CASRAGQGNTEAFF | TGTGCCAGCAGAGCCGGGCAGGGGAACACTGAAGCTTTCTTT | TRBJ1-1 | TRBV6-6 | . | .
CASSLGNGPQHF | TGTGCCAGCAGCCTCGGGAACGGGCCCCAGCATTTT | TRBJ1-5 | TRBV7-2 | . | .
CASSFRDRTTYEQYF | TGCGCCAGCAGCTTCCGGGACAGAACTACCTACGAGCAGTACTTC | TRBJ2-7 | TRBV5-1 | once | TRBD1